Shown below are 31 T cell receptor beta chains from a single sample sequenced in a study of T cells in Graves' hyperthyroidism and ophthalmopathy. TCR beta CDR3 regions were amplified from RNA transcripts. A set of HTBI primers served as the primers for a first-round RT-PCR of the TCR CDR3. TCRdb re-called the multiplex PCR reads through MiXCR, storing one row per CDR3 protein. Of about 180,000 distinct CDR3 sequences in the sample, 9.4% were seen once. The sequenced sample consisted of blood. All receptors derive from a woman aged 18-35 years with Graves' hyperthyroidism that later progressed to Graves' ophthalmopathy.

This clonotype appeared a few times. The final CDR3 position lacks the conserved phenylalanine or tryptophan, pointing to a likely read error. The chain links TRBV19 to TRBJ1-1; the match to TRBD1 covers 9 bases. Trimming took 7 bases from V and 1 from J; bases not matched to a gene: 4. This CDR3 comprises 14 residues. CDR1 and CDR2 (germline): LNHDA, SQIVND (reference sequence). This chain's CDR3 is CASKPGQGNTEAFL. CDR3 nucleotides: TGTGCCAGTAAGCCGGGACAGGGGAACACTGAAGCTTTCCTT.

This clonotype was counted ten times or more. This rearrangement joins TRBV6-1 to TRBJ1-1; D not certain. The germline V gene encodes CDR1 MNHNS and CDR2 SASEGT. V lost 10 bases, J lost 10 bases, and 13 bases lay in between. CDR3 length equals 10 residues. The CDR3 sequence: CATQSWGAFF. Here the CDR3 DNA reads TGTGCCACCCAGTCTTGGGGAGCTTTCTTT.

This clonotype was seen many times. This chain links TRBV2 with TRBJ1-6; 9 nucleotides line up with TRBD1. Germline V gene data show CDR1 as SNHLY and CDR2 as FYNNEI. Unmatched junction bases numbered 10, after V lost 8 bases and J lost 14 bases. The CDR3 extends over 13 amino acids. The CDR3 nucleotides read TGTGCCAGCCGGACAGGGGACTTTAGGGCCCTCCACTTT. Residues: CASRTGDFRALHF.

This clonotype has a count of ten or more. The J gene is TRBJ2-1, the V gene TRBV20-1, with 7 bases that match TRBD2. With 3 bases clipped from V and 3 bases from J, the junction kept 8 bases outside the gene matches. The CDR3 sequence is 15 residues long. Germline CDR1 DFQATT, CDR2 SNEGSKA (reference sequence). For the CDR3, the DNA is TGCAGTGCTAGCTGGAGCAAGCGGGACTACAATGAGCAGTTCTTC. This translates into CSASWSKRDYNEQFF.

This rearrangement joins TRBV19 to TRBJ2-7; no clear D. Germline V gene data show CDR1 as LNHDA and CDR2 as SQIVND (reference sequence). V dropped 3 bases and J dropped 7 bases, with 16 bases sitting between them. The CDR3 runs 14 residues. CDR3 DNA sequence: TGTGCCAGTAGTATTCCCTCGACCAGGAGTGAGCAGTACTTC. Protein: CASSIPSTRSEQYF.

The CDR3 region is CASSFPRLAGGLNTGELFF. DNA for the CDR3: TGTGCCAGCAGTTTTCCGCGGCTAGCGGGGGGCCTGAACACCGGGGAGCTGTTTTTT. The chain uses TRBV6-2 or TRBV6-3 and TRBJ2-2; 11 positions agree with TRBD2. The V gene end was trimmed by 4 bases and the J gene end by 1 base; junction bases not matched to a gene: 11. Germline V gene lookup returns CDR1 MNHEY and CDR2 SVGEGT. This CDR3 is built from 19 residues.

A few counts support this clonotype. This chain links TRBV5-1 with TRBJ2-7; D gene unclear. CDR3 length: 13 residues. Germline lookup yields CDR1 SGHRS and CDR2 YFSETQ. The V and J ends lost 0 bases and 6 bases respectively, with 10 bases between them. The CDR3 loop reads CASSLVSGVEQYF. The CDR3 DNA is TGCGCCAGCAGCTTGGTGAGTGGGGTCGAGCAGTACTTC.

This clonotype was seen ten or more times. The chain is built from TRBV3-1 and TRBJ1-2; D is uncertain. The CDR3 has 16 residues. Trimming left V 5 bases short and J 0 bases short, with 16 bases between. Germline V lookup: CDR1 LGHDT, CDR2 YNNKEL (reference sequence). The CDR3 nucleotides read TGTGCCAGCAGCTTCGGGATCGTGCAATCTAACTATGGCTACACCTTC. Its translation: CASSFGIVQSNYGYTF.

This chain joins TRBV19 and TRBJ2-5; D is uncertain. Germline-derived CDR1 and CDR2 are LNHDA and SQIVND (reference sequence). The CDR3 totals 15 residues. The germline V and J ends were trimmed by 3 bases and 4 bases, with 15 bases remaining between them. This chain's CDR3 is CASSISWEYAETQYF. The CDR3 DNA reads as TGTGCCAGTAGTATTTCGTGGGAATATGCAGAGACCCAGTACTTC.

The CDR3 region is CASSVGNTGSDQPQHF. In DNA, the CDR3 is TGTGCCAGTAGTGTAGGAAATACAGGGTCGGACCAGCCCCAGCATTTT. The chain couples TRBV19 to TRBJ1-5; maybe TRBD1 (6 bases). V lost 5 bases to trimming and J lost 7 bases, with 21 bases between them. Germline lookup yields CDR1 LNHDA and CDR2 SQIVND (reference sequence). The CDR3 is made up of 16 amino acids.

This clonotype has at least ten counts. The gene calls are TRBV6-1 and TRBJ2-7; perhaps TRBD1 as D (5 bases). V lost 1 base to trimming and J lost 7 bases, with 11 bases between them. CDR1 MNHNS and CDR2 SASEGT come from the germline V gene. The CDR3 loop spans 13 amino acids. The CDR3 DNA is TGTGCCAGCAGTGAAGGGGGCTCTTGGGAGCAGTACTTC. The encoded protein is CASSEGGSWEQYF.

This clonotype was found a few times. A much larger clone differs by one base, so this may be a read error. The CDR3 DNA reads TGTGCCAATAGTGACTCCGGGACAGGAAAACTTAACTATGGCTACACCTTC. Residues: CANSDSGTGKLNYGYTF. The V and J genes are TRBV19 and TRBJ1-2, with 8 bases that match TRBD1. Germline V CDR1 and CDR2: LNHDA, SQIVND (reference sequence). The CDR3 is 17 amino acids.

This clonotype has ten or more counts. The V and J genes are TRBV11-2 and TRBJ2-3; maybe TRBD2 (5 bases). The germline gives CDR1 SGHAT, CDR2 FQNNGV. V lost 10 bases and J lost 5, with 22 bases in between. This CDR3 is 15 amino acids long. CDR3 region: CATLPTASGRDTQYF. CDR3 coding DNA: TGTGCCACCCTCCCTACGGCGAGTGGGAGAGATACGCAGTATTTT.

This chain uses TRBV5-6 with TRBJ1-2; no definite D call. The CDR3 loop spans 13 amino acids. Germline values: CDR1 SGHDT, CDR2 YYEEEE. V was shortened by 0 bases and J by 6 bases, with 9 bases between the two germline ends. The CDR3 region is CASSLALPNGYTF. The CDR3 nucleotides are TGTGCCAGCAGCTTGGCTCTTCCCAATGGCTACACCTTC.

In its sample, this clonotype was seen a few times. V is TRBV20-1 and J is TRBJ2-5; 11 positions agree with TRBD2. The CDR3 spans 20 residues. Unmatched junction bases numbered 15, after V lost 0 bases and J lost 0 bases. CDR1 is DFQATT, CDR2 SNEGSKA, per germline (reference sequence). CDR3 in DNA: TGCAGTGCTAGAGAACCACTTGGGACTAGCGGAGCCGCGTACCAAGAGACCCAGTACTTC. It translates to CSAREPLGTSGAAYQETQYF.

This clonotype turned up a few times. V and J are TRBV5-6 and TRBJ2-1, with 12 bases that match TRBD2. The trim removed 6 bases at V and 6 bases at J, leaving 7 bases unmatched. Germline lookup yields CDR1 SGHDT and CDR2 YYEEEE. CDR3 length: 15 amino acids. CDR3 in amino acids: CASNQPGLAGNEQFF. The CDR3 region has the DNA TGTGCCAGCAACCAACCGGGACTAGCGGGCAATGAGCAGTTCTTC.

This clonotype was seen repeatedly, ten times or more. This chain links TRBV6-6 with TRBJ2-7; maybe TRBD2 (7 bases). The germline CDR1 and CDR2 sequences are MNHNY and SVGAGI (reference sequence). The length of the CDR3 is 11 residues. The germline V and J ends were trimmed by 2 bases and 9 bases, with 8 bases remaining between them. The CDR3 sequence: CASSYGGAQYF. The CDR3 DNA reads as TGTGCCAGCAGTTACGGGGGGGCGCAGTACTTC.

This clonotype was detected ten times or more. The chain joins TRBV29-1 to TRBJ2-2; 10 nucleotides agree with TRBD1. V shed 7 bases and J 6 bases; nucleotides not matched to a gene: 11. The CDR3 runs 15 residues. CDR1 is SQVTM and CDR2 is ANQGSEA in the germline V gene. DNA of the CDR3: TGCAGCGCTCTCCCGGGACAGGGGCTTCCCGGGGAGCTGTTTTTT. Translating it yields CSALPGQGLPGELFF.

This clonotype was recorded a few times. CDR3 region: CASSAGTGGRGTEAFF. CDR3 coding DNA: TGTGCCAGCAGCGCCGGGACAGGGGGCCGCGGCACTGAAGCTTTCTTT. The chain recombines TRBV9 with TRBJ1-1; 12 bases fit TRBD1. This CDR3 is 16 amino acids long. Germline values: CDR1 SGDLS, CDR2 YYNGEE. V was pared by 3 bases and J by 4 bases, with 7 bases of the junction left unmatched.

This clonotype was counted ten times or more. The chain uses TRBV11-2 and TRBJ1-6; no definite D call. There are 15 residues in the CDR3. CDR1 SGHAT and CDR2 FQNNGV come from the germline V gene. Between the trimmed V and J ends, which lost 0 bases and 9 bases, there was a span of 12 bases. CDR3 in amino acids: CASSLDRRSRSPLHF. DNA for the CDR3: TGTGCCAGCAGCTTAGATCGAAGGTCGCGTTCACCCCTCCACTTT.

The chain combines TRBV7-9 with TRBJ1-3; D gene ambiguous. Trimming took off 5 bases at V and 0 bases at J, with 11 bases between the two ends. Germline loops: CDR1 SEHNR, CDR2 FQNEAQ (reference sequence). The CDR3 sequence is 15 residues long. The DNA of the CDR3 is TGTGCCAGCAGCCGACCTGGCCTCTCTGGAAACACCATATATTTT. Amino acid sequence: CASSRPGLSGNTIYF.

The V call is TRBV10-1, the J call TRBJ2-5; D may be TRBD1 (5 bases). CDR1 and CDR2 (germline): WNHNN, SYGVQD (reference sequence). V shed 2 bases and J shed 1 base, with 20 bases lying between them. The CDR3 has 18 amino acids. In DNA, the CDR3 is TGCGCCAGCAGTGAGAGAACAGGCTTCGGTGGGATCCAAGAGACCCAGTACTTC. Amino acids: CASSERTGFGGIQETQYF.

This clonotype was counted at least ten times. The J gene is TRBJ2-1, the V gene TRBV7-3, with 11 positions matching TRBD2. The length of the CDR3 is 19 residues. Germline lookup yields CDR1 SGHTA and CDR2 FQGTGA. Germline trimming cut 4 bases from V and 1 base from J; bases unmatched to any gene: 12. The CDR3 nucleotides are TGTGCCAGCAGCTCGAGGGCCTTGGGGACTAGCGGATCCTACAATGAGCAGTTCTTC. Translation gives CASSSRALGTSGSYNEQFF.

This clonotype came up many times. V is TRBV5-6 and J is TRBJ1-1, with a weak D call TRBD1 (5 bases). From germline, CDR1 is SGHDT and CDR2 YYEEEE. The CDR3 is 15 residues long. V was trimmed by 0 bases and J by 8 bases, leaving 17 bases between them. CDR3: CASSLVGYGAREAFF. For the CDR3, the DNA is TGTGCCAGCAGCTTGGTCGGTTATGGGGCCAGGGAAGCTTTCTTT.

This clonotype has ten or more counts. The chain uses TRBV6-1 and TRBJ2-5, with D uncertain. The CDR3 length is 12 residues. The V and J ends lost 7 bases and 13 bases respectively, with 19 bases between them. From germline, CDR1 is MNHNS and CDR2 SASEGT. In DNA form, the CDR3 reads TGTGCCAGCAACCGCCGAGGTTGGATTTTGTACTTC. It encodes CASNRRGWILYF.

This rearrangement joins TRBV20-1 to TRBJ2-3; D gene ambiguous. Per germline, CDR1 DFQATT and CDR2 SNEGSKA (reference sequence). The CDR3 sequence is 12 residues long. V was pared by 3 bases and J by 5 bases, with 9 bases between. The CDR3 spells CSASMVRDTQYF. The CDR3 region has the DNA TGCAGTGCTAGTATGGTGAGAGATACGCAGTATTTT.

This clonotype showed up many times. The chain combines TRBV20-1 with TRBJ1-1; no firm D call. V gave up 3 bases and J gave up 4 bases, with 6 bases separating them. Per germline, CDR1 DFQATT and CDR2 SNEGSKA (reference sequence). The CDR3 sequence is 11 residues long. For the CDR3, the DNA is TGCAGTGCTAGGCCGGCCACTGAAGCTTTCTTT. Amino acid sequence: CSARPATEAFF.

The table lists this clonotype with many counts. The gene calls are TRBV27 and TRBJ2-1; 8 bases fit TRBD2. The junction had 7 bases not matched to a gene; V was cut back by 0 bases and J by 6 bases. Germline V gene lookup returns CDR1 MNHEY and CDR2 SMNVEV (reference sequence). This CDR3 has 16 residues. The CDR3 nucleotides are TGTGCCAGCAGTTTATCGCGTAGCGGGATCCCCAATGAGCAGTTCTTC. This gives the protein CASSLSRSGIPNEQFF.

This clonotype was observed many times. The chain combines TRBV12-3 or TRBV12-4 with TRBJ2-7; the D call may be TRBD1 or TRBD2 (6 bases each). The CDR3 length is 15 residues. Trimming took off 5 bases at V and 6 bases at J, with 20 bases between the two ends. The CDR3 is CASSNGGRLSPEQYF. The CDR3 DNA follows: TGTGCCAGCAGTAACGGGGGCCGGCTATCCCCCGAGCAGTACTTC.

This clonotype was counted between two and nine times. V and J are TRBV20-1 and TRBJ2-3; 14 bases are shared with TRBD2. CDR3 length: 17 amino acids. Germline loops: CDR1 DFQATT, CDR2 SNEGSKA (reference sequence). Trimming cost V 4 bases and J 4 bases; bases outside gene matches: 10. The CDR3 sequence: CSATPGLAGARADTQYF. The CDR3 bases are TGCAGTGCTACCCCGGGACTAGCGGGGGCGCGAGCAGATACGCAGTATTTT.

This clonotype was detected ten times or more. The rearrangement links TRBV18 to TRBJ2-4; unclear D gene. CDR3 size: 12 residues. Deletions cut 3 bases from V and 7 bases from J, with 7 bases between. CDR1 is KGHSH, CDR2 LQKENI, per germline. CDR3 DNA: TGTGCCAGCTCACCCGGTGGGAACATTCAGTACTTC. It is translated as CASSPGGNIQYF.